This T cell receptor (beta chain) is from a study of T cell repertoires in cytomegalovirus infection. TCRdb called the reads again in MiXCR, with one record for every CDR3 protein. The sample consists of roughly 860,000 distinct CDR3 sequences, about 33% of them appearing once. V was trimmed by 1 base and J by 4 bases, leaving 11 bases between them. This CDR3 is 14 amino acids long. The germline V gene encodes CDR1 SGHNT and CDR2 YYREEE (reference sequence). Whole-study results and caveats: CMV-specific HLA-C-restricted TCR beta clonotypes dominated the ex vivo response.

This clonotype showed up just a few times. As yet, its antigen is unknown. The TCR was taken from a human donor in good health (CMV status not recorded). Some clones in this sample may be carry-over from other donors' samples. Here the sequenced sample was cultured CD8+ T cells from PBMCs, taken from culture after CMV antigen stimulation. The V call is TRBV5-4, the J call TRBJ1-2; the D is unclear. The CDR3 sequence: CASSLSDVIYGYTF. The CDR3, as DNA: TGTGCCAGCAGCTTGTCGGACGTGATCTATGGCTACACCTTC.